This is a list of T cell receptor beta chains from one sample in a study of blood T cell repertoires in COVID-19. Data came from immunoSEQ multiplex PCR; TCRdb stores just in-frame clones and leaves some out. The sample shows fewer than 350,000 clones, 88% of them seen only once. Sequencing was done on a sample of PBMCs or T cells enriched from blood (not recorded which). Every receptor here comes from a woman in her 30s who had recovered from COVID-19. The CDR3 runs from the conserved cysteine through the conserved F or W. A D gene is named only where the DNA matches it firmly. Only part of the rows carry a size: once, few, many, or a class if the clone is expanded.

>-|TRBV5-1|TRBJ2-5|-
CASSLEATQETQYF
TGCGCCAGCAGCTTGGAAGCTACCCAAGAGACCCAGTACTTC
>once|TRBV18|TRBJ2-7|TRBD2
CASSPLRPLAGVLSYEQYF
TGTGCCAGCTCACCACTTCGTCCCCTAGCGGGAGTCCTCTCCTACGAGCAGTACTTC
>-|TRBV5-6|TRBJ2-2|-
CASSLAGVPGELFF
TGTGCCAGCAGCTTGGCGGGAGTTCCGGGGGAGCTGTTTTTT
>-|TRBV15|TRBJ1-5|TRBD1
CATSRDRDRGRPQHF
TGTGCCACCAGCAGAGATAGAGACAGGGGGCGGCCCCAGCATTTT
>once|TRBV18|TRBJ2-1|-
CASSPPAGVNEQFF
TGTGCCAGCTCACCACCGGCAGGGGTAAATGAGCAGTTCTTC
>once|TRBV7-9|TRBJ1-2|TRBD1
CASSFGTAKHNYGYTF
TGTGCCAGCAGCTTCGGGACAGCAAAGCACAACTATGGCTACACCTTC
>-|TRBV30|TRBJ1-5|TRBD1
CAWSVGTGLQPQHF
TGTGCCTGGAGCGTAGGGACAGGGCTTCAGCCCCAGCATTTT
>-|TRBV6-5|TRBJ1-6|-
CASKETANSPLHF
TGTGCCAGCAAGGAGACAGCAAATTCACCCCTCCACTTT
>-|TRBV5-1|TRBJ2-7|-
CASSTTGTPYEQYF
TGCGCCAGCAGCACCACCGGGACACCTTACGAGCAGTACTTC
>-|TRBV6-1|TRBJ1-5|-
CASSGGHGRSNQPQHF
TGTGCCAGCAGTGGAGGGCACGGGAGGTCCAATCAGCCCCAGCATTTT
>-|TRBV13|TRBJ2-3|-
CASSLPSPGTDTQYF
TGTGCCAGCAGCCTCCCCTCCCCAGGGACAGATACGCAGTATTTT
>-|TRBV5-8|TRBJ1-1|-
CASSLFREAFF
TGTGCCAGCAGCTTGTTCAGGGAAGCTTTCTTT
>-|TRBV27|TRBJ1-1|TRBD1
CASSWDRATEAFF
TGTGCCAGCAGCTGGGACAGGGCCACTGAAGCTTTCTTT
>-|TRBV2|TRBJ2-7|TRBD1
CASRTYTGGDPAYEQYF
TGTGCCAGCAGGACTTACACAGGGGGCGACCCCGCTTACGAGCAGTACTTC
>-|TRBV15|TRBJ2-3|-
CATSRVGLGGTQYF
TGTGCCACCAGCAGAGTGGGGCTGGGAGGTACGCAGTATTTT
>-|TRBV20-1|TRBJ1-1|-
CSATGVTEAFF
TGCAGTGCTACGGGGGTCACTGAAGCTTTCTTT
>-|TRBV11-2|TRBJ1-3|TRBD1
CATSGIRTGIGNTIYF
TGTGCCACCTCCGGCATAAGGACAGGGATTGGAAACACCATATATTTT
>-|TRBV5-6|TRBJ1-1|-
CASTVRVGARMNTEAFF
TGTGCCAGCACCGTCCGTGTGGGGGCAAGAATGAACACTGAAGCTTTCTTT
>-|TRBV15|TRBJ2-3|-
CATSRGFRISTDTQYF
TGTGCCACCAGCCGGGGGTTTCGGATAAGCACAGATACGCAGTATTTT
>-|TRBV3-1/TRBV3-2|TRBJ1-5|-
CASSQRRGAREPQHF
TGTGCCAGCAGCCAAAGGCGGGGGGCGCGGGAGCCCCAGCATTTT
>few|TRBV6-9|TRBJ1-5|TRBD1
CRSGQSSFGNQPQHF
TGCCGGTCGGGACAGTCATCGTTTGGGAATCAGCCCCAGCATTTT
>few|TRBV27|TRBJ2-7|-
CASSLGKGRYEQYF
TGTGCCAGCAGTTTAGGAAAGGGGCGCTACGAGCAGTACTTC
>-|TRBV7-3|TRBJ1-1|TRBD1
CASSLTRRDRATEAFF
TGTGCCAGCAGCTTAACCCGCCGGGACAGGGCCACTGAAGCTTTCTTT
>-|TRBV7-8|TRBJ1-2|TRBD1
CASSPGGGQGYYGYTF
TGTGCCAGCAGCCCCGGGGGGGGACAGGGTTACTATGGCTACACCTTC
>-|TRBV28|TRBJ2-1|TRBD2
CASTASGRAPLYNEQFF
TGTGCCAGCACCGCTAGCGGGAGGGCCCCCCTCTACAATGAGCAGTTCTTC
>-|TRBV7-6|TRBJ1-4|TRBD1
CASSFGLTGSKEKLFF
TGTGCCAGCAGCTTTGGGTTGACAGGGTCGAAGGAAAAACTGTTTTTT
>once|TRBV5-1|TRBJ2-1|-
CASSAASDEQFF
TGCGCCAGCAGCGCGGCGTCGGATGAGCAGTTCTTC
>-|TRBV2|TRBJ1-6|TRBD1
CASTGDSSYNSPLHF
TGTGCCAGCACTGGGGACAGCTCCTATAATTCACCCCTCCACTTT
>-|TRBV9|TRBJ1-2|TRBD1
CASSVEQGPGYGYTF
TGTGCCAGCAGCGTAGAACAGGGGCCGGGGTATGGCTACACCTTC
>-|TRBV7-9|TRBJ1-4|-
CASSPSGRKLFF
TGTGCCAGCAGCCCGTCCGGGAGGAAACTGTTTTTT
>-|TRBV27|TRBJ1-1|-
CASSLYREGSEAFF
TGTGCCAGCAGTTTATACCGGGAGGGATCTGAAGCTTTCTTT
>-|TRBV6-2/TRBV6-3|TRBJ2-1|-
CASSHLSSYNEQFF
TGTGCCAGCAGCCACTTGAGCTCCTACAATGAGCAGTTCTTC
>-|TRBV18|TRBJ2-1|-
CASSPSQGDEQFF
TGTGCCAGCTCACCTTCACAGGGAGATGAGCAGTTCTTC
>-|TRBV13|TRBJ2-7|TRBD2
CASSFLTGTRVPYEQYF
TGTGCCAGCAGCTTCTTAACCGGGACTAGAGTGCCCTACGAGCAGTACTTC
>-|TRBV12-3/TRBV12-4|TRBJ1-5|-
CASSPSQRAQHF
TGTGCCAGCAGTCCCTCACAGCGGGCCCAGCATTTT
>-|TRBV3-1/TRBV3-2|TRBJ1-2|TRBD1
CASSRTGQGHYGYTF
TGTGCCAGCAGCCGGACCGGACAGGGTCACTATGGCTACACCTTC
>-|TRBV28|TRBJ1-2|-
CASSRDYGYTF
TGTGCCAGCAGCCGGGACTATGGCTACACCTTC
>-|TRBV25-1|TRBJ1-4|-
CASSEWGGYESEKLFF
TGTGCCAGCAGTGAATGGGGGGGGTACGAGAGTGAAAAACTGTTTTTT
>-|TRBV27|TRBJ1-2|-
CASSGIGTGRYGYTF
TGTGCCAGCAGTGGGATAGGGACTGGACGCTATGGCTACACCTTC
>-|TRBV2|TRBJ1-2|TRBD1
CASSDNPGGNYGYTF
TGTGCCAGCAGTGATAACCCAGGGGGTAACTATGGCTACACCTTC
>-|TRBV6-1|TRBJ1-3|-
CASSDHFGGALAIYF
TGTGCCAGCAGTGATCACTTTGGAGGGGCACTAGCCATATATTTT
>-|TRBV10-3|TRBJ1-1|TRBD1
CAIRPQGARTEAFF
TGTGCCATCAGACCACAGGGGGCGAGAACTGAAGCTTTCTTT
>-|TRBV12-3/TRBV12-4|TRBJ1-2|-
CASSADGSYGYTF
TGTGCCAGCAGTGCCGATGGGAGCTATGGCTACACCTTC
>-|TRBV28|TRBJ1-2|-
CAGAKVGGYGYTF
TGTGCCGGAGCAAAGGTCGGTGGCTATGGCTACACCTTC
>-|TRBV4-1|TRBJ1-4|-
CASSPRTGGADIVEKLFF
TGCGCCAGCAGCCCTCGCACGGGGGGCGCGGATATAGTTGAAAAACTGTTTTTT
>-|TRBV5-1|TRBJ2-1|-
CASSPRPGQTYNEQFF
TGCGCCAGCAGCCCGCGACCTGGACAGACCTACAATGAGCAGTTCTTC
>few|TRBV5-4|TRBJ2-5|TRBD1
CASSLQGARETQYF
TGTGCCAGCAGCCTACAGGGGGCTCGGGAGACCCAGTACTTC
>-|TRBV27|TRBJ2-5|-
CASSFGVRSETQYF
TGTGCCAGCAGTTTCGGGGTGCGGTCAGAGACCCAGTACTTC
>few|TRBV18|TRBJ2-1|-
CASSRSRYNEQFF
TGTGCCAGCTCAAGATCCAGATACAATGAGCAGTTCTTC